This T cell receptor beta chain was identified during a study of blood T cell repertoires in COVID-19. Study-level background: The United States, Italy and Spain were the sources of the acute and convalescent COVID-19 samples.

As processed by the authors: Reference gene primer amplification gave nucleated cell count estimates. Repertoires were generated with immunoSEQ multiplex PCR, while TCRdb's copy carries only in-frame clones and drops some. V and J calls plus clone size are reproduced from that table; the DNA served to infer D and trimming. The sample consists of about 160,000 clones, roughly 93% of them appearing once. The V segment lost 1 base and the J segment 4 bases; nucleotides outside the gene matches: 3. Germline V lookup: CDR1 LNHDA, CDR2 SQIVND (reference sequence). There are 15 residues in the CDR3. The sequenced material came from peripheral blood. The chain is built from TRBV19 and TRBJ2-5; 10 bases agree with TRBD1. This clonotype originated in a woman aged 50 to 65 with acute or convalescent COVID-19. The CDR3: CASSIGDRGGETQYF. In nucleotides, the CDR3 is TGTGCCAGTAGTATAGGGGACAGGGGAGGAGAGACCCAGTACTTC.